This TCR beta chain appears in the sequencing data of a study of cytomegalovirus exposure and HLA in healthy donors. PCR employed 60 Vbeta and 13 Jbeta primers. TCRdb keeps only in-frame clones here, not all; method: immunoSEQ multiplex PCR. The data show 210,000 or so clones, about three quarters seen once. The CDR3 is 13 amino acids. J lost 4 bases, V lost 6 bases, and 3 bases had no gene match. Per the germline V gene, CDR1 is WSHSY and CDR2 is SAAADI. The sample holds a few counts of this clone. The TCR sequence derives from a boy younger than 18 in good health and CMV-seronegative. Specimen: PBMCs. The chain has TRBV10-2 and TRBJ2-5; 9 bases are shared with TRBD2. The CDR3 coding sequence is TGCGCCAGCAGAAGAGCGGGAGGAGAGACCCAGTACTTC. It encodes CASRRAGGETQYF.